This T cell receptor beta chain originates from a study of identical twins. A few counts support this clonotype. TCRdb processed the 5' RACE reads anew with MiXCR; each CDR3 protein has one entry. The data show about 570,000 distinct CDR3 sequences, nearly 10% seen once. Trimming cost V 3 bases and J 0 bases, with 15 bases left between them. CDR1 is DFQATT, CDR2 SNEGSKA, per germline (reference sequence). The CDR3 has 17 residues. The same sample was also used in a study of yellow fever vaccine responses in identical twins.

The sequence was obtained from a woman under 30 in good health. The sequenced sample consisted of PBMCs. The chain links TRBV20-1 to TRBJ2-6, with a tentative D call TRBD2 (5 bases). The CDR3 DNA follows: TGCAGTGCTAGGTACACGCGGGTCCTCTCTGGGGCCAACGTCCTGACTTTC. Translation gives CSARYTRVLSGANVLTF.